This T cell receptor (beta chain) derives from a study of CD8+ T cells in alopecia areata. Study details: A regimen of oral tofacitinib, 5 to 10 mg twice daily, was given to treated patients.

RNA was isolated and reverse transcribed to cDNA, the sequencing template. Assay used: immunoSEQ multiplex PCR; TCRdb lists only in-frame clones, some missing. The table lists approximately 42,000 clones, roughly 65% of them singletons, with about 20% in the top ten. Whole-study findings and limits: Normal scalp showed lower clonality than lesional scalp, especially alopecia totalis/universalis.

This clone has a handful of counts. Its antigen is undetermined. This CDR3 comprises 14 residues. Trimming removed 7 bases at V and 6 bases at J, with 16 bases between. Germline loops: CDR1 SGHAT, CDR2 FQNNGV. The treatment is: oral pan-JAK inhibitor, 5-10 mg twice daily. The TCR comes from a human donor with alopecia areata. The sample consisted of CD8+ T cells sorted from blood, taken at week 4, from a patient treated with tofacitinib. This chain connects TRBV11-2 to TRBJ2-1; no firm D call. The CDR3 DNA reads TGTGCCAGCATCCCTGAAGGATACGGCAATGAGCAGTTCTTC. This codes for CASIPEGYGNEQFF.